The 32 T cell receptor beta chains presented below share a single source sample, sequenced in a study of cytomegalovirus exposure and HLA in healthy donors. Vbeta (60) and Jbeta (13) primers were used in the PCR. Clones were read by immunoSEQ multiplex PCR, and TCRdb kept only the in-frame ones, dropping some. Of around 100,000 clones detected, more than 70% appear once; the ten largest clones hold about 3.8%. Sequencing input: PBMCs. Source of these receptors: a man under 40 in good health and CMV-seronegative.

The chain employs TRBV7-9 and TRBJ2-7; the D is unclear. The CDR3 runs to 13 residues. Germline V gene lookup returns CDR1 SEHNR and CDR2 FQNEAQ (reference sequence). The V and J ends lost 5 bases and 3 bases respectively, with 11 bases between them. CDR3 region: CASSPQVGYEQYF. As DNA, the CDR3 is TGTGCCAGCAGCCCCCAGGTAGGCTACGAGCAGTACTTC.

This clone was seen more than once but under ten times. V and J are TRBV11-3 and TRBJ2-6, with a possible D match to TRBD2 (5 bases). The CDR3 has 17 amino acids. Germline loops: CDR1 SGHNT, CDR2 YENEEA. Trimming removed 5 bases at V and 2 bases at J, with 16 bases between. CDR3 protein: CASSPSSSGAGANVLTF. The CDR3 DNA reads TGTGCCAGCAGCCCATCGTCCAGCGGTGCTGGGGCCAACGTCCTGACTTTC.

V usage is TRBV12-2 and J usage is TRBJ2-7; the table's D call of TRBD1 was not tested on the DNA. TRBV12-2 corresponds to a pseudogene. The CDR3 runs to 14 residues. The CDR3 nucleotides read TGTGCAAGTCGCCCAACCGTGAAGGGGCAAGAGCAGTACTTC. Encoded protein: CASRPTVKGQEQYF.

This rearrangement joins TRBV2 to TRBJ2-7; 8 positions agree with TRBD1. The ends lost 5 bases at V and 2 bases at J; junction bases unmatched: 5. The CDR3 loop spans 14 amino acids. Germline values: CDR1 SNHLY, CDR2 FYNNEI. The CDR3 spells CASSPQGAAYEQYF. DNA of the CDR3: TGTGCCAGCAGTCCCCAGGGGGCGGCCTACGAGCAGTACTTC.

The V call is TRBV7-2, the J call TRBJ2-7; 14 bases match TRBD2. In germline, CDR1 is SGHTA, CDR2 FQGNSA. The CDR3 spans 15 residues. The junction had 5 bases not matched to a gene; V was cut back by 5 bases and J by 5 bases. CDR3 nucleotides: TGTGCCAGCAGCCTTAGGGGACTAGCGGGAGACGAGCAGTACTTC. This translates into CASSLRGLAGDEQYF. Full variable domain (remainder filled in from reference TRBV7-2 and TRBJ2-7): GAGVSQSPSNKVTEKGKDVELRCDPISGHTALYWYRQSLGQGLEFLIYFQGNSAPDKSGLPSDRFSAERTGGSVSTLTIQRTQQEDSAVYLCASSLRGLAGDEQYFGPGTRLTVT.

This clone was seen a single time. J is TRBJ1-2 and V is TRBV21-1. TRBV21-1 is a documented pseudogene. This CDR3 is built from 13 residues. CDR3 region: CASSKRSEGGYTF. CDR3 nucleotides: TGTGCCAGCAGCAAAAGGTCAGAGGGCGGCTACACCTTC.

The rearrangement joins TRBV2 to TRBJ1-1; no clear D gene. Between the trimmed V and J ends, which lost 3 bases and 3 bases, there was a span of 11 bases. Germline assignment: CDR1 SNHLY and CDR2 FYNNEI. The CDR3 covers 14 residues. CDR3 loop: CASSESMPDTEAFF. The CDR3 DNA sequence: TGTGCCAGCAGTGAGTCTATGCCGGACACTGAAGCTTTCTTT.

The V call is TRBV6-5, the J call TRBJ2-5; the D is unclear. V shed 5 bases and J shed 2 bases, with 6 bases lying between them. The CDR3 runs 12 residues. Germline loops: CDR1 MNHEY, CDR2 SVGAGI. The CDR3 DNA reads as TGTGCCAGCAGTGGAGAACAAGAGACCCAGTACTTC. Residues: CASSGEQETQYF.

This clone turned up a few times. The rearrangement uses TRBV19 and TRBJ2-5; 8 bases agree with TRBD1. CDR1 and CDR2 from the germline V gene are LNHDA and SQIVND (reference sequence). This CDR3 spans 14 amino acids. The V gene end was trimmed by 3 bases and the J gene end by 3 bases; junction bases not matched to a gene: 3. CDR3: CASSIGQGEETQYF. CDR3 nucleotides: TGTGCCAGTAGTATCGGACAGGGCGAAGAGACCCAGTACTTC.

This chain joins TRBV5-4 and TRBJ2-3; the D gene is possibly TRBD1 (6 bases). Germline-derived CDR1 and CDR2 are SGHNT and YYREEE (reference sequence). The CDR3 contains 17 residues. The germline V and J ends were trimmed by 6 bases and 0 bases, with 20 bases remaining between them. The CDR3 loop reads CASTQGGSGSSTDTQYF. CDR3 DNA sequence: TGTGCCAGCACACAGGGTGGGTCAGGTTCTAGCACAGATACGCAGTATTTT.

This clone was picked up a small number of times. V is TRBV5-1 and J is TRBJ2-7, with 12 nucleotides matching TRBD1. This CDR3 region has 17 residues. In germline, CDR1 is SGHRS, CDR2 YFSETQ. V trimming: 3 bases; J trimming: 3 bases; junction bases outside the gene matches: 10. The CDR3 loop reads CASSSLGTGGNDYEQYF. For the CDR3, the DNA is TGCGCCAGCAGCTCTCTGGGGACAGGGGGCAACGACTACGAGCAGTACTTC. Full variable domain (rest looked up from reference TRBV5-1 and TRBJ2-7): KAGVTQTPRYLIKTRGQQVTLSCSPISGHRSVSWYQQTPGQGLQFLFEYFSETQRNKGNFPGRFSGRQFSNSRSEMNVSTLELGDSALYLCASSSLGTGGNDYEQYFGPGTRLTVT.

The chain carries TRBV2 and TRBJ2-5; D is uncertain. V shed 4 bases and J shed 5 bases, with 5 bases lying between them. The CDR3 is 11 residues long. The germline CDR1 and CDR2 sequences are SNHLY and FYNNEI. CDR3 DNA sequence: TGTGCCAGCAGTGTAATGGAGACCCAGTACTTC. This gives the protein CASSVMETQYF.

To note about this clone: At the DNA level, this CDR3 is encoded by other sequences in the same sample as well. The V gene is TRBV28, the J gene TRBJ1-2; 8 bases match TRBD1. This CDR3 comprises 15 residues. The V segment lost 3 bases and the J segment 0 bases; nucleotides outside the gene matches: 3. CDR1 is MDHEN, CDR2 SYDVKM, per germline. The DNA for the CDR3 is TGTGCCAGCAGTTTTCCGACAGGGGCTAACTATGGCTACACCTTC. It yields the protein CASSFPTGANYGYTF.

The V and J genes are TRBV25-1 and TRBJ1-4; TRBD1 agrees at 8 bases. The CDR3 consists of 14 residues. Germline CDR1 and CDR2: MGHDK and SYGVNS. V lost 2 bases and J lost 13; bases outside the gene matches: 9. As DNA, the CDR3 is TGTGCCAGCAGTGAAATGGACAGGGCTTTTGGACTGTTTTTT. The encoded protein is CASSEMDRAFGLFF. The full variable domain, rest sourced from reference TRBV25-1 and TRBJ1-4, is EADIYQTPRYLVIGTGKKITLECSQTMGHDKMYWYQQDPGMELHLIHYSYGVNSTEKGDLSSESTVSRIRTEHFPLTLESARPSHTSQYLCASSEMDRAFGLFFGSGTQLSVL.

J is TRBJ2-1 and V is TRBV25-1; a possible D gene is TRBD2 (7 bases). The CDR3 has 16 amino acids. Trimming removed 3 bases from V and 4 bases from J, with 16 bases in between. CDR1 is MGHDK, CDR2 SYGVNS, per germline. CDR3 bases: TGTGCCAGCAGTGACCAGGGAGGGACACGATACAATGAGCAGTTCTTC. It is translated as CASSDQGGTRYNEQFF.

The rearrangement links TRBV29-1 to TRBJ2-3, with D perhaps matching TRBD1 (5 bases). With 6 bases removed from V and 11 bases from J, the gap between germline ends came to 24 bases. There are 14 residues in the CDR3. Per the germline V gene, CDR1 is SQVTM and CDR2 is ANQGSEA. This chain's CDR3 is CSVQPRLQPGQQYF. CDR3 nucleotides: TGCAGCGTCCAACCCAGGTTACAGCCCGGACAGCAGTATTTT.

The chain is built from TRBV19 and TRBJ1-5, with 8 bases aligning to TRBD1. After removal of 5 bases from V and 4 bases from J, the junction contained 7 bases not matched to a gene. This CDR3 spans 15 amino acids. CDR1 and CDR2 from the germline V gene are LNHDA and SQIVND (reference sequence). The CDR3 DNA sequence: TGTGCCAGTAGTCCGGGACAGGCTGGGAATCAGCCCCAGCATTTT. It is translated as CASSPGQAGNQPQHF.

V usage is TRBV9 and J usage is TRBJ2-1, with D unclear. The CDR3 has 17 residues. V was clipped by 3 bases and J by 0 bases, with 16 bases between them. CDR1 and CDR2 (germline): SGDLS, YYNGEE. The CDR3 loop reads CASSDMGSSNSYNEQFF. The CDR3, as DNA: TGTGCCAGCAGCGATATGGGCAGCTCAAACTCCTACAATGAGCAGTTCTTC. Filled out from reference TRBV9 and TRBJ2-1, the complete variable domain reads DSGVTQTPKHLITATGQRVTLRCSPRSGDLSVYWYQQSLDQGLQFLIQYYNGEERAKGNILERFSAQQFPDLHSELNLSSLELGDSALYFCASSDMGSSNSYNEQFFGPGTRLTVL.

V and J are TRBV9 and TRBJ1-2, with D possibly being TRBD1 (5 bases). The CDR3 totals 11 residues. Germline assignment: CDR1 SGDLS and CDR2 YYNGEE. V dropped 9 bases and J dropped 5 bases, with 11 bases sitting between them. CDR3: CATPPGYGYTF. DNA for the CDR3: TGTGCCACCCCCCCAGGGTATGGCTACACCTTC.

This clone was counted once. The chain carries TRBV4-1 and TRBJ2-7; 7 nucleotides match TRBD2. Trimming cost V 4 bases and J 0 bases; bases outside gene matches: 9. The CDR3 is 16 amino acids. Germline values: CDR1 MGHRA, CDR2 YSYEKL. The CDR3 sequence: CASSPVTSDHSYEQYF. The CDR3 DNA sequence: TGCGCCAGCAGCCCAGTCACTAGCGACCACTCCTACGAGCAGTACTTC.

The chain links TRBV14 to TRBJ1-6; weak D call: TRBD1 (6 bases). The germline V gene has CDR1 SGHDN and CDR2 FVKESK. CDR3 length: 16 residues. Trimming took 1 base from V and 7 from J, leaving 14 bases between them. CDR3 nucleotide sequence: TGTGCCAGCAGCCAAGGCCTCCAAGGACAGAATTCACCCCTCCACTTT. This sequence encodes CASSQGLQGQNSPLHF.

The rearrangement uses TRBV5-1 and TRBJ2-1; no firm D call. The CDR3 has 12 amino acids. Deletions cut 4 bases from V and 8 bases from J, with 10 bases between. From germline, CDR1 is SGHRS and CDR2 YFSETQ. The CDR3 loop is CASSHNRDEQFF. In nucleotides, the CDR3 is TGCGCCAGCAGCCATAACCGGGATGAGCAGTTCTTC. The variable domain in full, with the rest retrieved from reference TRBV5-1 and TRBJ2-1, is KAGVTQTPRYLIKTRGQQVTLSCSPISGHRSVSWYQQTPGQGLQFLFEYFSETQRNKGNFPGRFSGRQFSNSRSEMNVSTLELGDSALYLCASSHNRDEQFFGPGTRLTVL.

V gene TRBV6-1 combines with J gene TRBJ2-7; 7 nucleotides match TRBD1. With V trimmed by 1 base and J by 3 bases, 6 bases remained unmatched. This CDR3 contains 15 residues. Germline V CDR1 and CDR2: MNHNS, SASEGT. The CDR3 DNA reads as TGTGCCAGCAGTGAAGAACCGGGACAGTACTACGAGCAGTACTTC. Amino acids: CASSEEPGQYYEQYF.

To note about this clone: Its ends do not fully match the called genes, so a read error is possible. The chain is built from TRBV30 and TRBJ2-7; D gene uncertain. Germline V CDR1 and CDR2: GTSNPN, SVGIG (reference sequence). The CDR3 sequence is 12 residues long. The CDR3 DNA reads TGTGCCTGGAGTCCTATCGTGGCAGGTGAATCCTTC. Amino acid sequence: CAWSPIVAGESF.

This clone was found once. CDR3: CAWRKSYGTASNQPQHF. Written as DNA, the CDR3 is TGTGCCTGGAGGAAAAGCTACGGGACAGCTAGCAATCAGCCCCAGCATTTT. The chain combines TRBV30 with TRBJ1-5, with TRBD1 matching 7 bases. The CDR3 contains 17 residues. Germline-derived CDR1 and CDR2 are GTSNPN and SVGIG (reference sequence). Trimming at V came to 3 bases and at J to 0 bases, leaving 11 bases not matched to a gene.

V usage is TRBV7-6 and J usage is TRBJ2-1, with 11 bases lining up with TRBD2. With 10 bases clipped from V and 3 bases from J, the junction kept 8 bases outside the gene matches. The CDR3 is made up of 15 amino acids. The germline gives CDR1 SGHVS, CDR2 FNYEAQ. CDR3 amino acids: CATTLLAGDYNEQFF. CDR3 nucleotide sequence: TGTGCCACAACTTTACTAGCGGGGGACTACAATGAGCAGTTCTTC.

The CDR3 DNA is TGTGCCAGCAGCCGGACCGGGACAGTTAACTATGGCTACACCTTC. Encoded protein: CASSRTGTVNYGYTF. This chain links TRBV7-9 with TRBJ1-2; TRBD1 matches at 7 bases. This CDR3 contains 15 residues. The germline gives CDR1 SEHNR, CDR2 FQNEAQ (reference sequence). V lost 5 bases and J lost 1; bases outside the gene matches: 7.

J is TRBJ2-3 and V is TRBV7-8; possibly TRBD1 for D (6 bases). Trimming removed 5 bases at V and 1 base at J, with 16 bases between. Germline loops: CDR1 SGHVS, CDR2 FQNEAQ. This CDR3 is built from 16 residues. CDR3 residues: CASSPRRGTGTDTQYF. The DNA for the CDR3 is TGTGCCAGCAGCCCACGAAGGGGGACGGGCACAGATACGCAGTATTTT. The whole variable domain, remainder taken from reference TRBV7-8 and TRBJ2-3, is GAGVSQSPRYKVAKRGQDVALRCDPISGHVSLFWYQQALGQGPEFLTYFQNEAQLDKSGLPSDRFFAERPEGSVSTLKIQRTQQEDSAVYLCASSPRRGTGTDTQYFGPGTRLTVL.

The CDR3 sequence: CAWSASSEYEQYF. The CDR3 DNA reads TGTGCCTGGAGTGCGTCAAGTGAGTACGAGCAGTACTTC. The chain employs TRBV30 and TRBJ2-5; D unclear. The DNA matches TRBJ2-7 better at its end, which makes the J call doubtful. The CDR3 extends over 13 amino acids. Per the germline V gene, CDR1 is GTSNPN and CDR2 is SVGIG (reference sequence).

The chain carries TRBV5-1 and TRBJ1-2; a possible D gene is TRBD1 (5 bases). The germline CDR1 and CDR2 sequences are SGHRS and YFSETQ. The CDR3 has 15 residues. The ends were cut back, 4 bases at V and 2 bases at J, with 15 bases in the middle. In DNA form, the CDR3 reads TGCGCCAGCAGCCGGAACCAGGGACTCAACTATGGCTACACCTTC. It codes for CASSRNQGLNYGYTF. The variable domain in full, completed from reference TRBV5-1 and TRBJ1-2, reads KAGVTQTPRYLIKTRGQQVTLSCSPISGHRSVSWYQQTPGQGLQFLFEYFSETQRNKGNFPGRFSGRQFSNSRSEMNVSTLELGDSALYLCASSRNQGLNYGYTFGSGTRLTVV.

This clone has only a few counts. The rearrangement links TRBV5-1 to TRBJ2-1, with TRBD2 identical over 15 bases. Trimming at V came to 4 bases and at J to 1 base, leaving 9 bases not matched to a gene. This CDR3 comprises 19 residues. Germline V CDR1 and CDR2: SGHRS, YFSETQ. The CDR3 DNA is TGCGCCAGCAGCCCCGGACTAGCGGGAGGGATTTGGTCCTACAATGAGCAGTTCTTC. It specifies CASSPGLAGGIWSYNEQFF.

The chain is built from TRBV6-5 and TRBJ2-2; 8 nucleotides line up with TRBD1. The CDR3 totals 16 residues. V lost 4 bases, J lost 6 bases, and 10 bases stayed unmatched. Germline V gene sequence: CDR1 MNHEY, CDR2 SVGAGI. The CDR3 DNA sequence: TGTGCCAGCAGTTTACAGACAGGGGAGGAGGCCGGGGAGCTGTTTTTT. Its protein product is CASSLQTGEEAGELFF.